What follows are 2 T cell receptor beta chains derived from one specimen sequenced in a study of shared clonotypes between healthy human individuals. Data came from immunoSEQ multiplex PCR; TCRdb stores just in-frame clones and leaves some out. The sample holds some 500,000 clones, approximately 71% seen once. Sequencing input: PBMCs. These receptors came from a woman between 40 and 55 years old in good health. Some clones in this sample may be carry-over from other donors' samples.

This clone has only one observation. This chain uses TRBV2 with TRBJ2-5; a possible D gene is TRBD1 (5 bases). The CDR3 has 13 amino acids. Germline loops: CDR1 SNHLY, CDR2 FYNNEI. Trimming stripped 11 bases from V and 0 bases from J, with 13 bases between. Written as DNA, the CDR3 is TGTGCCCGAGAGAAGGGGTACCAAGAGACCCAGTACTTC. Its protein is CAREKGYQETQYF.

This chain connects TRBV19 to TRBJ2-2, with 10 positions matching TRBD1. V trimming: 7 bases; J trimming: 4 bases; junction bases outside the gene matches: 6. This CDR3 is 15 amino acids long. From germline, CDR1 is LNHDA and CDR2 SQIVND (reference sequence). CDR3 bases: TGTGCCAGTACCGTGACAGGGGGCACCACCGGGGAGCTGTTTTTT. Amino acid sequence: CASTVTGGTTGELFF. The full variable domain, in which reference TRBV19 and TRBJ2-2 provide the parts outside the CDR3, is DGGITQSPKYLFRKEGQNVTLSCEQNLNHDAMYWYRQDPGQGLRLIYYSQIVNDFQKGDIAEGYSVSREKKESFPLTVTSAQKNPTAFYLCASTVTGGTTGELFFGEGSRLTVL.